This TCR beta chain was identified during a study of tumor-infiltrating lymphocytes in localized non-small cell lung cancer. Profiling relied on immunoSEQ multiplex PCR, and the TCRdb table lists in-frame clones only, not all of them. In the table there are approximately 8,100 clones, 68% of which are singletons. Germline CDR1 is SGHDT and CDR2 is YYEEEE. V lost 0 bases and J 5 bases, leaving 8 bases between the germline ends. The CDR3 sequence is 13 residues long. The receptor was isolated from a human donor with non-small cell lung cancer. Sample: uninvolved lung tissue not adjacent to the tumor. The chain combines TRBV5-6 with TRBJ1-1, with D unresolved. The DNA for the CDR3 is TGTGCCAGCAGCTTGGGGCCCGGAACTGAAGCTTTCTTT. Translation gives CASSLGPGTEAFF.